This entry describes one T cell receptor (beta chain). Its matching antigen is unknown. Trimming took 5 bases from V and 7 from J; bases not matched to a gene: 14. Per germline, CDR1 SEHNR and CDR2 FQNEAQ (reference sequence). The CDR3 consists of 17 residues. Time point meaning: blood 2 weeks post-SBRT. Documented treatment: 15 Gy SBRT to primary tumor, nephrectomy 4 weeks later. This sample is drawn from a study of radiation and T cells in renal cell carcinoma. Study-wide findings and caveats: In blood, top tumor clones expanded by 2 weeks, shrinking by 4.

Sequencing was performed with immunoSEQ multiplex PCR; in TCRdb, only in-frame clones are kept and a portion is missing. Of about 150,000 clones listed, approximately 90% are singletons. The J gene is TRBJ1-6, the V gene TRBV7-9; 7 nucleotides align to TRBD1. The sample in question was blood, obtained from a patient whose treatment included radiotherapy and nephrectomy. This receptor was identified in a woman aged 45-65 years with renal cell carcinoma. CDR3 residues: CASSLSSIGTENSPLHF. DNA for the CDR3: TGTGCCAGCAGCCTTAGCTCAATCGGGACAGAAAATTCACCCCTCCACTTT.